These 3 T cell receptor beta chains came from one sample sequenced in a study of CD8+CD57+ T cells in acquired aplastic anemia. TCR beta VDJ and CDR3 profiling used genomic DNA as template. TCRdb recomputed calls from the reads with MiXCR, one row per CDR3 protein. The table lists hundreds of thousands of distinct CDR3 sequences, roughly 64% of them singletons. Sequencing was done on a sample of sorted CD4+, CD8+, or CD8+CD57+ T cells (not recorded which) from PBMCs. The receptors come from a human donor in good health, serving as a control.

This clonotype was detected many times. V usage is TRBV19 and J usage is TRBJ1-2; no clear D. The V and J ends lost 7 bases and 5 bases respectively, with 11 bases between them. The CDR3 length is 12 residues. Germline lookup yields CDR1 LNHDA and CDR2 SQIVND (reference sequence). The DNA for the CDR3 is TGTGCCAGTAACTCGGAGGGATATGGCTACACCTTC. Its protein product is CASNSEGYGYTF.

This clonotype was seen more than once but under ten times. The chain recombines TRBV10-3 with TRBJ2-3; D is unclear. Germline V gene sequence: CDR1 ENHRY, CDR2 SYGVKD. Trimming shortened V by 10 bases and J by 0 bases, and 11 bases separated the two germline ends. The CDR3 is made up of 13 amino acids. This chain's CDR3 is CATQLTSTDTQYF. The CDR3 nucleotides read TGTGCCACCCAACTAACTAGCACAGATACGCAGTATTTT.

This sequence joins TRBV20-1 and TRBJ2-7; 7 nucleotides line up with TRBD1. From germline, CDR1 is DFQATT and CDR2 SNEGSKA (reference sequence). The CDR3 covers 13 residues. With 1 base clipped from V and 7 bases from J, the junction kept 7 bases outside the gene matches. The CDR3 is CSARAGTDSEQYF. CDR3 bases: TGCAGTGCTAGAGCTGGGACAGACTCTGAGCAGTACTTC.